One sample yielded the 4 T cell receptor beta chains listed below, sequenced in a study of shared clonotypes between healthy human individuals. This table comes from immunoSEQ multiplex PCR, and its TCRdb copy is limited to in-frame clones, with some not included. The table has approximately 2.5 million clones, roughly 93% seen once. The specimen sequenced was naive CD4+ T cells from PBMCs. As to subset: CD45RA+ positively selected. Receptors were obtained from a man aged 18 to 30 in good health. Some clones in this sample may be carry-over from other donors' samples.

The genes are TRBV7-9 and TRBJ2-2; D unresolved. Deletions cut 2 bases from V and 3 bases from J, with 7 bases between. This CDR3 comprises 14 residues. The germline V gene encodes CDR1 SEHNR and CDR2 FQNEAQ (reference sequence). The CDR3 nucleotides are TGTGCCAGCAGCTTACGAGGTGACACCGGGGAGCTGTTTTTT. It encodes CASSLRGDTGELFF.

The chain recombines TRBV5-4 with TRBJ2-1; 7 bases match TRBD2. Germline assignment: CDR1 SGHNT and CDR2 YYREEE (reference sequence). V lost 4 bases to trimming and J lost 9 bases; unmatched junction nucleotides: 16. The CDR3 is 16 residues long. The CDR3 DNA is TGTGCCAGCAGCAACCCTTTGAGGGAGGGCCGGGGTGAGCAGTTCTTC. This codes for CASSNPLREGRGEQFF.

The chain joins TRBV10-3 to TRBJ2-3; TRBD2 agrees at 7 bases. J lost 1 base, V lost 7 bases, and 5 bases had no gene match. The CDR3 loop spans 14 amino acids. The germline V gene has CDR1 ENHRY and CDR2 SYGVKD. The CDR3 DNA follows: TGTGCCATCACCCCTAGCGGAGGCACAGATACGCAGTATTTT. This encodes CAITPSGGTDTQYF.

The chain recombines TRBV7-6 with TRBJ1-1; no definite D call. Germline CDR1 and CDR2: SGHVS and FNYEAQ. This CDR3 region has 16 residues. V dropped 5 bases and J dropped 1 base, with 17 bases sitting between them. CDR3 sequence (DNA): TGTGCCAGCAGCAAATTCGGGTTGGTGGGGAACACTGAAGCTTTCTTT. This encodes CASSKFGLVGNTEAFF.